The clone carrying this TCR beta chain was picked up a small number of times. Its antigen is as yet unknown. The sample comes from a study of beta chain features in type 1 diabetes. The CDR3 extends over 14 amino acids. J was trimmed by 7 bases and V by 6 bases; bases with no gene match: 6. The germline V gene encodes CDR1 LNHDA and CDR2 SQIVND (reference sequence). Study results and limitations: A moderate, significant TCRB CDR3 shortening appeared in type 1 diabetes across four CD4+ subsets.

The whole isolated RNA underwent reverse transcription, so sequencing captured expressed TCRB transcripts. Sequenced by immunoSEQ multiplex PCR; TCRdb stores in-frame clones only, minus some. Of around 600,000 clones in the sample, approximately 13% were seen once. The sequence derives from a man aged 25 to 45 with type 1 diabetes. The genes are TRBV19 and TRBJ2-1, with 10 positions matching TRBD1. The sample was naive CD4+ T cells from blood. CDR3 in amino acids: CASRRDRGPNEQFF. Here the CDR3 DNA reads TGTGCCAGTAGACGGGACAGGGGCCCGAATGAGCAGTTCTTC. Filled out from reference TRBV19 and TRBJ2-1, the complete variable domain reads DGGITQSPKYLFRKEGQNVTLSCEQNLNHDAMYWYRQDPGQGLRLIYYSQIVNDFQKGDIAEGYSVSREKKESFPLTVTSAQKNPTAFYLCASRRDRGPNEQFFGPGTRLTVL.